A single sample gave rise to the 2 T cell receptor beta chains below, sequenced in a study of human T cells and chemical hapten exposure. One entry per CDR3 protein results from TCRdb running MiXCR on the RACE reads. The sample lists about 120,000 distinct CDR3 sequences, around 10% occurring once. This sample's time point: patch test 1, 2 weeks after DPC sensitization. Treatment here: therapeutic diphenylcyclopropenone sensitization with weekly scalp DPC. The input for sequencing was whole blood, taken in connection with sensitization to the hapten diphenylcyclopropenone (DPC). These receptors were collected from a woman aged 50 to 60 with alopecia areata. Some clones in this sample may be carry-over from other donors' samples.

DNA of the CDR3: TGCAGTGCTGAAAGACTCGGGACAAACTATGGCTACACCTTC. Amino acids: CSAERLGTNYGYTF. This chain joins TRBV20-1 and TRBJ1-2, with D possibly TRBD1 on 6 matching bases. V was shortened by 5 bases and J by 2 bases, with 15 bases between the two germline ends. Germline V gives CDR1 DFQATT, CDR2 SNEGSKA (reference sequence). CDR3 length: 14 residues.

This clonotype was counted many times. The V call is TRBV11-2, the J call TRBJ2-3; D is unresolved. This CDR3 has 12 amino acids. The germline V gene encodes CDR1 SGHAT and CDR2 FQNNGV. With 5 bases removed from V and 2 bases from J, the gap between germline ends came to 5 bases. The CDR3 protein is CASSPFTDTQYF. The DNA for the CDR3 is TGTGCCAGCAGCCCCTTCACAGATACGCAGTATTTT.